A selection of T cell receptor beta chains follows, all from one sample in a study of blood T cell repertoires in COVID-19. The table came from immunoSEQ multiplex PCR; TCRdb's copy has only in-frame clones and leaves some out. The table lists tens of thousands of clones, about 85% of them singletons. Sequencing used peripheral blood. These receptors originate from a human donor in a cohort sampled during active COVID-19. The CDR3 runs from the conserved cysteine through the conserved F or W.

V: TRBV7-8
J: TRBJ2-1
CDR3: CASSHSGGVLAEQFF

V: TRBV5-1
J: TRBJ2-7
CDR3: CASSSGDRNYEQYF

V: TRBV2
J: TRBJ1-1
CDR3: CAGTGGRTEAFF

V: TRBV27
J: TRBJ2-6
CDR3: CGMNRMMTNVLTF

V: TRBV5-1
J: TRBJ2-2
CDR3: CASSLQEAGGTGELFF

V: TRBV5-4
J: TRBJ2-4
CDR3: CASSLGREDIQYF

V: TRBV28
J: TRBJ1-5
CDR3: CASGRGGGNQPQHF

V: TRBV5-1
J: TRBJ1-5
CDR3: CASSRGTESNQPQHF

V: TRBV2
J: TRBJ1-2
CDR3: CASRGNRQGAIGYTF

V: TRBV29-1
J: TRBJ1-2
CDR3: CSVEDWEGNYGYTF

V: TRBV7-2
J: TRBJ1-2
CDR3: CASSLGGLNYGYTF

V: TRBV24-1
J: TRBJ2-1
CDR3: CATSDTGGKFYNEQFF

V: TRBV19
J: TRBJ1-6
CDR3: CASSAYSSPLHF

V: TRBV5-1
J: TRBJ2-1
CDR3: CASSRPPGQGSDEQFF

V: TRBV5-6
J: TRBJ2-6
CDR3: CASSLGLASAGANVLTF

V: TRBV21-1
J: TRBJ2-2
CDR3: CASSKRPLGGGNTGELFF

V: TRBV7-8
J: TRBJ1-1
CDR3: CASSLPGTEAFF

V: TRBV7-3
J: TRBJ1-4
CDR3: CASSLTGAAPIEKLFF

V: TRBV15
J: TRBJ2-5
CDR3: CATSRDPGAQETQYF

V: TRBV18
J: TRBJ1-1
CDR3: CASSPLFGTGVDEAFF

V: TRBV9
J: TRBJ2-3
CDR3: CASSVEPTTDTQYF

V: TRBV2
J: TRBJ2-5
CDR3: CASRTDRGLQETQYF

V: TRBV12-3/TRBV12-4
J: TRBJ1-2
CDR3: CASTEGGVGYTF

V: TRBV7-3
J: TRBJ1-1
CDR3: CASSLLGPGWGTEAFF

V: TRBV29-1
J: TRBJ2-5
CDR3: CSVAQSLETQYF

V: TRBV5-6
J: TRBJ2-7
CDR3: CASSLDRAYEQYF

V: TRBV2
J: TRBJ1-2
CDR3: CASSGGQGGYGYTF